What follows describes a single T cell receptor (beta chain). This sample was included in a study of blood T cell repertoires in COVID-19. Study at large: There were acute and convalescent COVID-19 samples, and they came from the United States, Italy and Spain. PBMCs, B-cell-depleted T cells, or T cells were the source of the cDNA or gDNA that made up the material.

Germline-derived CDR1 and CDR2 are MGHRA and YSYEKL. Trimming left V 5 bases short and J 1 base short, with 11 bases between. This CDR3 spans 14 amino acids. Authors' methods: Estimates of nucleated cell counts were drawn from the amplification of reference gene primers. Libraries were prepared by immunoSEQ multiplex PCR; TCRdb keeps only in-frame clonotypes and omits some of them. V and J calls and clone size are those listed in that table; D and trimming were worked out from the DNA. The sample carries under 200,000 clones, 88% recorded once. The source is a man in his forties with active or convalescent COVID-19. J is TRBJ1-1 and V is TRBV4-1, with D perhaps TRBD1 (6 bases). Sequencing was carried out using peripheral blood. The CDR3 protein is CASSGGHPNTEAFF. The CDR3 DNA is TGCGCCAGCAGCGGGGGACACCCGAACACTGAAGCTTTCTTT.